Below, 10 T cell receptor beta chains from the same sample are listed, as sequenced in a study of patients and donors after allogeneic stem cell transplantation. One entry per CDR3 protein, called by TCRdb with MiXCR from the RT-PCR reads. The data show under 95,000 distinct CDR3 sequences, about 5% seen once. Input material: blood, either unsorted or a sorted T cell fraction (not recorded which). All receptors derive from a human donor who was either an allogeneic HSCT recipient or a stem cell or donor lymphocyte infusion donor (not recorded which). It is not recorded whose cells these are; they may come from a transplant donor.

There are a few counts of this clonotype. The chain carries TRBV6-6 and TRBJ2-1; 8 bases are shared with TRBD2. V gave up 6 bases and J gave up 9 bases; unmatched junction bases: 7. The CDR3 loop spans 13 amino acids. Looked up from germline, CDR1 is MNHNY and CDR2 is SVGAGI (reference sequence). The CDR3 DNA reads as TGTGCCAGCAGACGGGAGGGCCGAAGTGAGCAGTTCTTC. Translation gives CASRREGRSEQFF.

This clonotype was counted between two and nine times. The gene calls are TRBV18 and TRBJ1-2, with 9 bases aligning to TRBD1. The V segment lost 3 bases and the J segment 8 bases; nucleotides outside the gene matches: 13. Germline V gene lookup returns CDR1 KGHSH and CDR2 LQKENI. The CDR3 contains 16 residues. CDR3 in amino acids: CASSPPSDRGLFGYTF. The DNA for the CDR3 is TGTGCCAGCTCACCTCCGTCGGACAGGGGCCTCTTCGGCTACACCTTC.

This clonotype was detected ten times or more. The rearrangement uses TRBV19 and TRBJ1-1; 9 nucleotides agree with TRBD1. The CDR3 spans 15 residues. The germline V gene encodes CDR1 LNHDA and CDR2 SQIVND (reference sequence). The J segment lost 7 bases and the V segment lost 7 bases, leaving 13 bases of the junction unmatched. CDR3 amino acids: CASKLTGGGTGEAFF. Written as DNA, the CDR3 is TGTGCCAGTAAATTGACAGGGGGAGGTACAGGTGAAGCTTTCTTT. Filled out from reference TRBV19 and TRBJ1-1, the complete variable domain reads DGGITQSPKYLFRKEGQNVTLSCEQNLNHDAMYWYRQDPGQGLRLIYYSQIVNDFQKGDIAEGYSVSREKKESFPLTVTSAQKNPTAFYLCASKLTGGGTGEAFFGQGTRLTVV.

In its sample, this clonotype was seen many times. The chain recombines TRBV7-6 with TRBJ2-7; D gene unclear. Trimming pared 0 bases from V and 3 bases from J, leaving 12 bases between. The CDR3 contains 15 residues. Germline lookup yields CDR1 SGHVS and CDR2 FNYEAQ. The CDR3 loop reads CASSLANSPSYEQYF. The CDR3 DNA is TGTGCCAGCAGCTTAGCGAACAGTCCTAGCTACGAGCAGTACTTC.

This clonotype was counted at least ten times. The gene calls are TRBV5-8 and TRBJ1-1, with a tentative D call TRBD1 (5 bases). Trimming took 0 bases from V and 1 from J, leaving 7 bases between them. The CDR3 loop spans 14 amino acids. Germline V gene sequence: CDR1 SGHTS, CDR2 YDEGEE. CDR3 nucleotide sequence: TGTGCCAGCAGCTTGGACAGGAAGAACACTGAAGCTTTCTTT. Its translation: CASSLDRKNTEAFF.

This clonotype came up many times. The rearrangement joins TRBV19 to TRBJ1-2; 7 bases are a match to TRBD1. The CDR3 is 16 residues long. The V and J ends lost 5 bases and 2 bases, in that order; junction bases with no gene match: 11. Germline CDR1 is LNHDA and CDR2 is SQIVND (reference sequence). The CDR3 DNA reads TGTGCCAGTAGTGCCGACAGGGCCTCATCAAACTATGGCTACACCTTC. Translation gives CASSADRASSNYGYTF.

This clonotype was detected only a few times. DNA of the CDR3: TGTGCCAGCAGCCCAACTACCTTGGAGACCCAGTACTTC. Its protein product is CASSPTTLETQYF. This rearrangement joins TRBV3-1 to TRBJ2-5; D not resolved. Germline V gene sequence: CDR1 LGHDT, CDR2 YNNKEL (reference sequence). This CDR3 spans 13 amino acids. The germline V and J ends were trimmed by 4 bases and 5 bases, with 11 bases remaining between them.

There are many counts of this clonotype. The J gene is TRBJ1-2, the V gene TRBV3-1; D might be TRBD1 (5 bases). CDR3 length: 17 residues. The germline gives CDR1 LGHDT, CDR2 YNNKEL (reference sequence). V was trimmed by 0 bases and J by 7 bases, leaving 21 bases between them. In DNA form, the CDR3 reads TGTGCCAGCAGCCAAGATGGGGTACTGCGGAGGGGCGTTGGCTACACCTTC. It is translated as CASSQDGVLRRGVGYTF.

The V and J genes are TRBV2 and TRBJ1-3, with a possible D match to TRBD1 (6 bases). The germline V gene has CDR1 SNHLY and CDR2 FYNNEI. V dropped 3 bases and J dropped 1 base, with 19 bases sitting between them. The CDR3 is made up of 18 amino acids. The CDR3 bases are TGTGCCAGCAGTGACGGCGCAATCACAGGGCCGTCTGGAAACACCATATATTTT. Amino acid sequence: CASSDGAITGPSGNTIYF.

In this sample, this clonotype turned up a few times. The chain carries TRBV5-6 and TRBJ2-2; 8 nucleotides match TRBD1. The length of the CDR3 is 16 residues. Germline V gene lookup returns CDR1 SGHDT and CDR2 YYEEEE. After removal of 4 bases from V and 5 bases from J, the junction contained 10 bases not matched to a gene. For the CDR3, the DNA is TGTGCCAGCAGCCGAGGCGACAGGGGAAGAACCGGGGAGCTGTTTTTT. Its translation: CASSRGDRGRTGELFF.